Below, 29 T cell receptor beta chains from the same sample are listed, as sequenced in a study of identical twins. MiXCR, applied by TCRdb to the 5' RACE reads, yields one record per CDR3 protein. Of 300,000 to 400,000 distinct CDR3 sequences listed, roughly 9% were seen once; the top ten hold under 9.5%. Input material: naive T cells sorted from blood. The receptors shown here come from a woman in her forties or fifties in good health.

This clonotype was seen more than once but under ten times. The CDR3 protein is CASSDSHYSSVQETQYF. Here the CDR3 DNA reads TGTGCCAGCAGCGACTCCCACTATAGCTCGGTCCAAGAGACCCAGTACTTC. The rearrangement uses TRBV9 and TRBJ2-5; D gene uncertain. CDR3 length equals 17 residues. Deletions cut 3 bases from V and 1 base from J, with 19 bases between. Germline loops: CDR1 SGDLS, CDR2 YYNGEE.

The sample holds a few counts of this clonotype. V is TRBV11-2 and J is TRBJ1-2; TRBD1 aligns across 8 bases. Germline V gives CDR1 SGHAT, CDR2 FQNNGV. The CDR3 has 16 residues. Losses at the gene ends were 4 bases for V and 3 bases for J; bases not matched to a gene: 10. The CDR3: CASSYFADRVDYGYTF. The CDR3 DNA reads TGTGCCAGCAGCTACTTTGCGGACAGGGTAGACTATGGCTACACCTTC.

This clonotype has more than one count but fewer than ten. The rearrangement links TRBV3-1 to TRBJ2-7; 7 bases match TRBD1. This CDR3 comprises 14 residues. CDR1 is LGHDT and CDR2 is YNNKEL in the germline V gene (reference sequence). V was clipped by 9 bases and J by 2 bases; unmatched bases: 10. CDR3 residues: CASWVRQGAYEQYV. The CDR3 bases are TGTGCCAGTTGGGTTAGGCAGGGGGCCTACGAGCAGTACGTC.

This chain connects TRBV5-1 to TRBJ2-1; 10 bases map to TRBD2. CDR1 and CDR2 (germline): SGHRS, YFSETQ. This CDR3 region has 14 residues. With V trimmed by 9 bases and J by 9 bases, 12 bases remained unmatched. CDR3 in DNA: TGCGCCACCACCCCTAGCGGGAGTTGGGGTGAGCAGTTCTTC. This encodes CATTPSGSWGEQFF.

The chain links TRBV7-9 to TRBJ2-5, with D possibly being TRBD2 (7 bases). Germline loops: CDR1 SEHNR, CDR2 FQNEAQ (reference sequence). The CDR3 loop spans 17 amino acids. The V and J ends lost 5 bases and 5 bases respectively, with 24 bases between them. The CDR3 sequence: CASSPRGGDVGMETQYF. In DNA form, the CDR3 reads TGTGCCAGCAGCCCACGAGGGGGGGACGTCGGTATGGAGACCCAGTACTTC.

This clonotype turned up a few times. This rearrangement joins TRBV14 to TRBJ2-5; 7 positions agree with TRBD2. This CDR3 has 14 amino acids. V lost 1 base to trimming and J lost 5 bases; unmatched junction nucleotides: 4. In germline, CDR1 is SGHDN, CDR2 FVKESK. The CDR3 coding sequence is TGTGCCAGCAGCCAAGCGGCGGGAGTTGAGACCCAGTACTTC. Encoded protein: CASSQAAGVETQYF.

This chain links TRBV7-9 with TRBJ2-1; 9 bases are a match to TRBD2. The V gene's germline CDR1 is SEHNR and CDR2 FQNEAQ (reference sequence). V shed 5 bases, J shed 4 bases, and the junction held 6 bases outside the gene matches. The CDR3 sequence is 15 residues long. The CDR3 loop is CASSHEAGGYNEQFF. CDR3 DNA: TGTGCCAGCAGCCACGAAGCGGGAGGATACAATGAGCAGTTCTTC.

This clonotype was counted a few times. This chain links TRBV12-3 or TRBV12-4 with TRBJ2-5; 9 positions agree with TRBD1. V lost 1 base and J lost 5; bases outside the gene matches: 8. The CDR3 totals 16 residues. CDR3 protein: CASSLGHRGRGETQYF. The CDR3 DNA reads TGTGCCAGCAGTTTAGGGCACAGGGGGCGGGGGGAGACCCAGTACTTC.

This clonotype was counted a few times. The chain has TRBV16 and TRBJ2-1, with D tentatively TRBD1 or TRBD2 (5 bases each). This CDR3 is 14 amino acids long. The V gene lost 7 bases and the J gene lost 2 bases, with 12 bases spanning the gap. Looked up from germline, CDR1 is KGHSY and CDR2 is FQNENV. In DNA, the CDR3 is TGTGCCAGCATAGGGGAGTGGCCCTACAATGAGCAGTTCTTC. This sequence encodes CASIGEWPYNEQFF.

This clonotype appeared a few times. The chain is built from TRBV10-3 and TRBJ2-7, with a weak D call TRBD2 (6 bases). The V gene lost 8 bases and the J gene lost 2 bases, with 16 bases spanning the gap. This CDR3 is built from 14 residues. Per germline, CDR1 ENHRY and CDR2 SYGVKD. The CDR3 coding sequence is TGTGCCATCGGGACTTCTCCGGGGGCCTACGAGCAGTACGTC. This codes for CAIGTSPGAYEQYV.

The chain carries TRBV27 and TRBJ1-1, with D possibly being TRBD1 (6 bases). V was shortened by 6 bases and J by 3 bases, with 8 bases between the two germline ends. Per the germline V gene, CDR1 is MNHEY and CDR2 is SMNVEV (reference sequence). The length of the CDR3 is 12 residues. For the CDR3, the DNA is TGTGCCAGCAGGGGGGCGTACACTGAAGCTTTCTTT. Translated: CASRGAYTEAFF.

This clonotype was recorded at least ten times. This chain uses TRBV27 with TRBJ2-1; 8 positions agree with TRBD2. The CDR3 has 14 residues. Germline values: CDR1 MNHEY, CDR2 SMNVEV (reference sequence). The V segment lost 5 bases and the J segment 3 bases; nucleotides outside the gene matches: 3. The CDR3 spells CASSREGGYNEQFF. The CDR3, as DNA: TGTGCCAGCAGTCGGGAGGGAGGCTACAATGAGCAGTTCTTC.

This clonotype was recorded at least ten times. The chain is built from TRBV25-1 and TRBJ2-7; D may be TRBD1 (6 bases). The CDR3 has 13 amino acids. The V end lost 8 bases, the J end lost 6 bases, and 17 bases lay between the germline ends. CDR1 is MGHDK and CDR2 is SYGVNS in the germline V gene. The CDR3 DNA is TGTGCCAGCGGAACACAGGGATATGGCGAGCAGTACTTC. Amino acids: CASGTQGYGEQYF.

This chain links TRBV12-3 or TRBV12-4 with TRBJ2-2; 7 nucleotides agree with TRBD1. V lost 7 bases and J lost 6; bases outside the gene matches: 8. There are 14 residues in the CDR3. CDR3 in DNA: TGTGCCAGCAACAACAGGGGAAGCGCCGGGGAGCTGTTTTTT. It encodes CASNNRGSAGELFF.

This clonotype was seen a handful of times. This chain connects TRBV4-1 to TRBJ1-5, with TRBD1 matching over 7 bases. The CDR3 consists of 16 residues. V lost 4 bases and J lost 0; bases outside the gene matches: 6. CDR1 and CDR2 from the germline V gene are MGHRA and YSYEKL. Written as DNA, the CDR3 is TGCGCCAGCAGCCCCGGCCAGGGGGATAGCAATCAGCCCCAGCATTTT. Translating it yields CASSPGQGDSNQPQHF.

This clonotype occurred many times. Here the CDR3 reads CASSYRPVAGGSEQYF. The CDR3 bases are TGTGCCAGCAGTTACCGGCCGGTGGCAGGGGGCTCCGAGCAGTACTTC. The chain carries TRBV6-5 and TRBJ2-7; 8 bases match TRBD1. CDR1 is MNHEY and CDR2 is SVGAGI in the germline V gene. The CDR3 is made up of 16 amino acids. J was trimmed by 6 bases and V by 2 bases; bases with no gene match: 12.

The table lists this clonotype with a few counts. The rearrangement joins TRBV24-1 to TRBJ2-5; unclear D gene. There are 15 residues in the CDR3. Germline CDR1 is KGHDR and CDR2 is SFDVKD. Trimming took 4 bases from V and 3 from J, leaving 14 bases between them. The CDR3 DNA follows: TGTGCCACCAGTGACGACGACGGGCTTGAAGAGACCCAGTACTTC. Translated: CATSDDDGLEETQYF.

This clonotype was detected ten times or more. CDR3 bases: TGCGCCAGCAGCTTGAGAGGGGGCAATGGCAATCAGCCCCAGCATTTT. Amino acid sequence: CASSLRGGNGNQPQHF. V is TRBV5-1 and J is TRBJ1-5; 7 nucleotides align to TRBD1. Per germline, CDR1 SGHRS and CDR2 YFSETQ. The junction had 6 bases not matched to a gene; V was cut back by 1 base and J by 2 bases. The CDR3 loop spans 16 amino acids.

The V and J genes are TRBV5-6 and TRBJ2-3, with 10 bases matching TRBD2. The CDR3 contains 17 residues. CDR1 is SGHDT and CDR2 is YYEEEE in the germline V gene. V lost 0 bases to trimming and J lost 1 base; unmatched junction nucleotides: 5. CDR3 bases: TGTGCCAGCAGCTTGGTCCTAGCGGGAGAGCGCACAGATACGCAGTATTTT. Encoded protein: CASSLVLAGERTDTQYF.

The chain is built from TRBV6-1 and TRBJ1-5, with D unresolved. V dropped 1 base and J dropped 5 bases, with 6 bases sitting between them. Per germline, CDR1 MNHNS and CDR2 SASEGT. This CDR3 has 13 residues. The CDR3 protein is CASSEVVYQPQHF. The CDR3 DNA reads as TGTGCCAGCAGTGAAGTGGTCTATCAGCCCCAGCATTTT.

As to this clonotype: Germline is not matched at one junction end, which may reflect a read error. The chain joins TRBV7-7 to TRBJ2-2; TRBD2 is a possible D gene (6 bases). CDR3 size: 15 residues. Germline V gives CDR1 SSHAT, CDR2 FNYEAQ (reference sequence). The chain's CDR3 is CASSLRPRGTGELFF. CDR3 in DNA: TGTGCTAGCAGCTTAAGACCCCGGGGGACCGGGGAGCTGTTTTTT.

The chain couples TRBV19 to TRBJ1-5, with no clear D. CDR1 and CDR2 (germline): LNHDA, SQIVND (reference sequence). This CDR3 region has 13 residues. V was shortened by 3 bases and J by 8 bases, with 11 bases between the two germline ends. The CDR3 DNA is TGTGCCAGTAGTATGTCTGTGAGAGAGCCCCAGCATTTT. It is translated as CASSMSVREPQHF.

This clonotype was found a few times. CDR3 sequence: CASSERGGGPGGTQYF. The CDR3 coding sequence is TGTGCCAGCAGTGAAAGGGGGGGGGGACCCGGAGGTACGCAGTATTTT. V is TRBV2 and J is TRBJ2-3, with a weak D call TRBD2 (7 bases). The ends were cut back, 2 bases at V and 8 bases at J, with 20 bases in the middle. CDR3 length equals 16 residues. Germline V gene lookup returns CDR1 SNHLY and CDR2 FYNNEI.

In this sample, this clonotype turned up many times. The chain recombines TRBV4-1 with TRBJ1-2, with 7 bases aligning to TRBD1. The V gene's germline CDR1 is MGHRA and CDR2 YSYEKL. Trimming took 0 bases from V and 2 from J; bases not matched to a gene: 9. This CDR3 comprises 17 residues. The CDR3 DNA sequence: TGCGCCAGCAGCCAAGAGTGGGGACAGACCTTCAACTATGGCTACACCTTC. Translation gives CASSQEWGQTFNYGYTF.

Concerning this clonotype itself: This may be a read error: a much more frequent sequence differs by one nucleotide. The V and J genes are TRBV3-1 and TRBJ1-4; TRBD1 matches at 9 bases. Germline-derived CDR1 and CDR2 are LGHDT and YNNKEL (reference sequence). The length of the CDR3 is 14 residues. The CDR3 loop is CASSPMDRGEELFF. The CDR3 DNA reads TGTGCCAGCAGCCCCATGGACAGGGGTGAAGAACTGTTTTTT.

This clonotype has just one count. CDR3 region: CASLDETGNYGYTF. CDR3 sequence (DNA): TGTGCCAGCTTGGATGAGACAGGGAACTATGGCTACACCTTC. J is TRBJ1-2 and V is TRBV14, with 7 bases identical to TRBD1. J gave up 2 bases and V 8 bases, and 8 bases lay outside the gene matches. The CDR3 runs 14 residues. Germline loops: CDR1 SGHDN, CDR2 FVKESK. The whole variable domain, filled in from reference TRBV14 and TRBJ1-2, reads EAGVTQFPSHSVIEKGQTVTLRCDPISGHDNLYWYRRVMGKEIKFLLHFVKESKQDESGMPNNRFLAERTGGTYSTLKVQPAELEDSGVYFCASLDETGNYGYTFGSGTRLTVV.

The chain is built from TRBV20-1 and TRBJ2-4; the match to TRBD2 covers 13 bases. Germline values: CDR1 DFQATT, CDR2 SNEGSKA (reference sequence). V shed 4 bases, J shed 1 base, and the junction held 13 bases outside the gene matches. The CDR3 extends over 19 amino acids. This CDR3 reads CSANPQGLAGYRAKNIQYF. For the CDR3, the DNA is TGCAGTGCTAACCCACAGGGACTAGCGGGGTACAGGGCCAAAAACATTCAGTACTTC.

The chain uses TRBV5-1 and TRBJ2-1; no reliable D call. V lost 0 bases and J 4 bases, leaving 11 bases between the germline ends. Germline V gives CDR1 SGHRS, CDR2 YFSETQ. CDR3 length equals 15 residues. The CDR3 sequence is CASSLVGSPYNEQFF. DNA for the CDR3: TGCGCCAGCAGCTTGGTCGGCAGCCCGTACAATGAGCAGTTCTTC.

V usage is TRBV5-1 and J usage is TRBJ2-3; D unclear. Germline CDR1 and CDR2: SGHRS and YFSETQ. Trimming removed 0 bases from V and 4 bases from J, with 9 bases in between. This CDR3 is 14 amino acids long. The CDR3 is CASSLVHKSDTQYF. Written as DNA, the CDR3 is TGCGCCAGCAGCTTGGTTCACAAGTCAGATACGCAGTATTTT.